These T cell receptor beta chains were read from a single sample in a study of blood T cells in healthy people across ages. TCRdb called the 5' RACE reads again in MiXCR, with one record for every CDR3 protein. The table includes roughly 800,000 distinct CDR3 sequences, approximately 35% detected once. The specimen was blood. The source is a man aged 18 to 30 in good health. Both conserved end residues are part of each CDR3. Fields, in order: CDR3 protein, V gene, J gene.

CDR3aa: CASSPNLGGQETQYF
v_gene: TRBV18
j_gene: TRBJ2-5

CDR3aa: CASSQDFGQETQYF
v_gene: TRBV5-1
j_gene: TRBJ2-5

CDR3aa: CASSSPVEQYF
v_gene: TRBV7-8
j_gene: .

CDR3aa: CASSEEATPNQPQHF
v_gene: TRBV2
j_gene: TRBJ1-5

CDR3aa: CASSTDIVDEQYF
v_gene: TRBV12-3/TRBV12-4
j_gene: TRBJ2-7

CDR3aa: CASRRDRGPDTQYF
v_gene: TRBV6-5
j_gene: TRBJ2-3

CDR3aa: CASYKIGHLGGSYTF
v_gene: TRBV28
j_gene: TRBJ1-2

CDR3aa: CASSYSRWEGGYTF
v_gene: TRBV6-5
j_gene: TRBJ1-2

CDR3aa: CASSFRGVGDSPLHF
v_gene: TRBV12-3/TRBV12-4
j_gene: TRBJ1-6

CDR3aa: CASSLAGGTEGNTIYF
v_gene: TRBV5-1
j_gene: TRBJ1-3

CDR3aa: CASSQEGSRGSVSGNTIYF
v_gene: TRBV4-2
j_gene: TRBJ1-3

CDR3aa: CASSRDLLQETQYF
v_gene: TRBV28
j_gene: TRBJ2-5

CDR3aa: CATSRRDGVQETQYF
v_gene: TRBV15
j_gene: TRBJ2-5

CDR3aa: CASSVDWGVQETQYF
v_gene: TRBV7-9
j_gene: TRBJ2-5

CDR3aa: CASSLVTGSNQPQHF
v_gene: TRBV11-2
j_gene: TRBJ1-5

CDR3aa: CASSLGADRIPGNTIYF
v_gene: TRBV5-1
j_gene: TRBJ1-3

CDR3aa: CSATPGERNTGELFF
v_gene: TRBV20-1
j_gene: TRBJ2-2

CDR3aa: CAIRPKDSAYNEQYF
v_gene: TRBV10-3
j_gene: .

CDR3aa: CASRVPGTSITDTQYF
v_gene: TRBV7-9
j_gene: TRBJ2-3

CDR3aa: CASSRGPSGSQETQYF
v_gene: TRBV5-1
j_gene: TRBJ2-5

CDR3aa: CSARDPLSNEQYF
v_gene: TRBV20-1
j_gene: TRBJ2-7

CDR3aa: CASSEAQKGSPLHF
v_gene: TRBV25-1
j_gene: TRBJ1-6

CDR3aa: CASSHHGTGESPLHF
v_gene: TRBV4-3
j_gene: TRBJ1-6

CDR3aa: CASSYMGTGVSDTQYF
v_gene: TRBV6-5
j_gene: TRBJ2-3

CDR3aa: CSARAWQGRGYNSPLHF
v_gene: TRBV20-1
j_gene: TRBJ1-6

CDR3aa: CASSFLAGGSTDTQYF
v_gene: TRBV5-5
j_gene: TRBJ2-3

CDR3aa: CSVEERMARDGYTF
v_gene: TRBV29-1
j_gene: TRBJ1-2

CDR3aa: CASSPTNRGTGEEKLFF
v_gene: TRBV7-9
j_gene: TRBJ1-4

CDR3aa: CASSLPLTRVQETQYF
v_gene: TRBV6-2/TRBV6-3
j_gene: TRBJ2-5

CDR3aa: CASSAERGGNSPLHF
v_gene: TRBV5-1
j_gene: TRBJ1-6

CDR3aa: CASTWIGADMQYF
v_gene: TRBV12-3/TRBV12-4
j_gene: TRBJ2-3

CDR3aa: CASSEGRGTFTEAFF
v_gene: TRBV28
j_gene: TRBJ1-1

CDR3aa: CSATTGINSPLHF
v_gene: TRBV20-1
j_gene: TRBJ1-6

CDR3aa: CSVEDGTGTRRQFF
v_gene: TRBV29-1
j_gene: TRBJ2-1

CDR3aa: CASSFTGTTNEKLFF
v_gene: TRBV6-6
j_gene: TRBJ1-4

CDR3aa: CSAKTGRGYNEQYF
v_gene: TRBV20-1
j_gene: TRBJ2-7

CDR3aa: CASSHAGTGNSPLHF
v_gene: TRBV4-3
j_gene: TRBJ1-6

CDR3aa: CASSDEGRGTDTQYF
v_gene: TRBV5-1
j_gene: TRBJ2-3

CDR3aa: CASSLGAGFLLYNEQFF
v_gene: TRBV5-1
j_gene: TRBJ2-1

CDR3aa: CASSQEATDYYEPGGPYEQYF
v_gene: TRBV3-1
j_gene: TRBJ2-7

CDR3aa: CASKQGDNEQFF
v_gene: TRBV25-1
j_gene: TRBJ2-1

CDR3aa: CASRTGSSIAEAFF
v_gene: TRBV2
j_gene: TRBJ1-1

CDR3aa: CASSPWGETQYF
v_gene: TRBV6-2/TRBV6-3
j_gene: TRBJ2-5

CDR3aa: CASSLELAGAGTDTQYF
v_gene: TRBV6-1
j_gene: TRBJ2-3

CDR3aa: CASAGGQLRYTQYF
v_gene: TRBV12-5
j_gene: TRBJ2-3

CDR3aa: CASSFIPGPNEKLFF
v_gene: TRBV6-6
j_gene: TRBJ1-4

CDR3aa: CASSFRPGLAGGRSYNEQYF
v_gene: TRBV12-3/TRBV12-4
j_gene: .

CDR3aa: CASSQAGALGPQHF
v_gene: TRBV4-1
j_gene: TRBJ1-5

CDR3aa: CASSLDFDGASTGELFF
v_gene: TRBV5-1
j_gene: TRBJ2-2

CDR3aa: CASTPDRTVNYEQYF
v_gene: TRBV5-1
j_gene: TRBJ2-7